Listed below are T cell receptor beta chains from one sample, sequenced in a study of blood T cell repertoires in COVID-19. TCRdb's table, derived via immunoSEQ multiplex PCR, lists solely in-frame clones and lacks some. The table shows a few thousand clones, with roughly 70% occurring only once. Source material: peripheral blood. The receptors were sampled from a man between 70 and 80 years old with active COVID-19. Each CDR3 is given with its conserved first and last residue. Each record gives: J gene, CDR3 length, V gene, clone size, D gene, CDR3 DNA, CDR3 protein. D genes are given only for firm matches. Part of the rows lack a size; the others show once, few, many or a class for expanded clones.

j_call: TRBJ1-1; cdr3_length: 11; v_call: TRBV30; clone_size: large; d_call: -; cdr3_nt: TGTGCCTGGATTATTAACACTGAAGCTTTCTTT; cdr3_aa: CAWIINTEAFF
j_call: TRBJ2-3; cdr3_length: 17; v_call: TRBV27; clone_size: -; d_call: -; cdr3_nt: TGTGCCAGCAGTTTATCCCCGAACAGGGCGGAAGCAGATACGCAGTATTTT; cdr3_aa: CASSLSPNRAEADTQYF
j_call: TRBJ2-2; cdr3_length: 19; v_call: TRBV24-1; clone_size: large; d_call: TRBD2; cdr3_nt: TGTGCCACCAGTGATACGACTAGAGGCGGGAGGATGAACACCGGGGAGCTGTTTTTT; cdr3_aa: CATSDTTRGGRMNTGELFF
j_call: TRBJ2-1; cdr3_length: 16; v_call: TRBV10-3; clone_size: -; d_call: -; cdr3_nt: TGTGCCATCAGTGGGCTAACAGGGGAGGCCCACAATGAGCAGTTCTTC; cdr3_aa: CAISGLTGEAHNEQFF
j_call: TRBJ1-5; cdr3_length: 14; v_call: TRBV27; clone_size: -; d_call: -; cdr3_nt: TGTGCCAGCAGGCCCGCAGGGGTAGGACAGCCCCAGCATTTT; cdr3_aa: CASRPAGVGQPQHF
j_call: TRBJ2-2; cdr3_length: 14; v_call: TRBV3-1/TRBV3-2; clone_size: -; d_call: TRBD1; cdr3_nt: TGTGCCAGCATACGACAGGGGGGCACCGGGGAGCTGTTTTTT; cdr3_aa: CASIRQGGTGELFF
j_call: TRBJ1-3; cdr3_length: 14; v_call: TRBV7-8; clone_size: -; d_call: -; cdr3_nt: TGTGCCAGCAGCTTAGGAACCTATCGGGACACCATATATTTT; cdr3_aa: CASSLGTYRDTIYF
j_call: TRBJ1-1; cdr3_length: 15; v_call: TRBV27; clone_size: -; d_call: -; cdr3_nt: TGTGCCAGCACCCTGAGGGGGTCCATGAACACTGAAGCTTTCTTT; cdr3_aa: CASTLRGSMNTEAFF
j_call: TRBJ1-2; cdr3_length: 15; v_call: TRBV7-2; clone_size: once; d_call: -; cdr3_nt: TGTGCCAGCAGCCCAGTCGGAGAACCCTCCTATGGCTACACCTTC; cdr3_aa: CASSPVGEPSYGYTF
j_call: TRBJ1-1; cdr3_length: 14; v_call: TRBV5-6; clone_size: hyperexpanded; d_call: -; cdr3_nt: TGTGCCAGCAGCTTCGGGGGGATGAACACTGAAGCTTTCTTT; cdr3_aa: CASSFGGMNTEAFF
j_call: TRBJ1-1; cdr3_length: 16; v_call: TRBV15; clone_size: -; d_call: -; cdr3_nt: TGTGCCACCAGCAGAGATGGTAGTACAGGAGCCGTTGAAGCTTTCTTT; cdr3_aa: CATSRDGSTGAVEAFF
j_call: TRBJ2-7; cdr3_length: 15; v_call: TRBV30; clone_size: large; d_call: -; cdr3_nt: TGTGCCTGGTTCACGGGCGACAGTTTCTCCTACGAGCAGTACTTC; cdr3_aa: CAWFTGDSFSYEQYF
j_call: TRBJ2-7; cdr3_length: 15; v_call: TRBV4-2; clone_size: few; d_call: -; cdr3_nt: TGTGCCAGCAGCCAAAAAGCAGACGGGGACTACGAGCAGTACTTC; cdr3_aa: CASSQKADGDYEQYF
j_call: TRBJ2-7; cdr3_length: 14; v_call: TRBV28; clone_size: once; d_call: TRBD2; cdr3_nt: TGTGCCAGCAGCACCGGGGGGGGGCCCTACGAGCAGTACTTC; cdr3_aa: CASSTGGGPYEQYF
j_call: TRBJ2-3; cdr3_length: 12; v_call: TRBV30; clone_size: -; d_call: -; cdr3_nt: TGTGCCTGGAGTGGGGGCCCAGATACGCAGTATTTT; cdr3_aa: CAWSGGPDTQYF
j_call: TRBJ2-2; cdr3_length: 14; v_call: TRBV7-7; clone_size: -; d_call: -; cdr3_nt: TGTGCCAGCAGCTTTACGGCGAACACCGGGGAGCTGTTTTTT; cdr3_aa: CASSFTANTGELFF
j_call: TRBJ2-2; cdr3_length: 18; v_call: TRBV11-2; clone_size: -; d_call: TRBD1; cdr3_nt: TGTGCCAGCAGCGCGAGGATGCTGCACAGGGGCGTTACCGGGGAGCTGTTTTTT; cdr3_aa: CASSARMLHRGVTGELFF
j_call: TRBJ2-1; cdr3_length: 16; v_call: TRBV7-2; clone_size: -; d_call: TRBD1; cdr3_nt: TGTACCAGCAGTTCAACAGGGGAGAGCTCCTACAATGAGCAGTTCTTC; cdr3_aa: CTSSSTGESSYNEQFF
j_call: TRBJ2-1; cdr3_length: 14; v_call: TRBV5-1; clone_size: -; d_call: TRBD1; cdr3_nt: TGCGCCAGCAGCTTCGGACAGGGATTAGATGAGCAGTTCTTC; cdr3_aa: CASSFGQGLDEQFF
j_call: TRBJ2-5; cdr3_length: 15; v_call: TRBV19; clone_size: -; d_call: -; cdr3_nt: TGTGCCAGTAGTATTTCGTTAAGCACTAGCGAGACCCAGTACTTC; cdr3_aa: CASSISLSTSETQYF
j_call: TRBJ2-7; cdr3_length: 14; v_call: TRBV9; clone_size: -; d_call: -; cdr3_nt: TGTGCCAGCAGCGTGGGGGGAGTGAACTACGAGCAGTACTTC; cdr3_aa: CASSVGGVNYEQYF
j_call: TRBJ1-4; cdr3_length: 15; v_call: TRBV6-5; clone_size: -; d_call: TRBD1; cdr3_nt: TGTGCCAGCAGTCCAGGACAGGCCTCTAATGAAAAACTGTTTTTT; cdr3_aa: CASSPGQASNEKLFF
j_call: TRBJ2-7; cdr3_length: 15; v_call: TRBV27; clone_size: few; d_call: -; cdr3_nt: TGTGCCAGCAGTTTAACGACAGGAACAAGGTACGAGCAGTACTTC; cdr3_aa: CASSLTTGTRYEQYF